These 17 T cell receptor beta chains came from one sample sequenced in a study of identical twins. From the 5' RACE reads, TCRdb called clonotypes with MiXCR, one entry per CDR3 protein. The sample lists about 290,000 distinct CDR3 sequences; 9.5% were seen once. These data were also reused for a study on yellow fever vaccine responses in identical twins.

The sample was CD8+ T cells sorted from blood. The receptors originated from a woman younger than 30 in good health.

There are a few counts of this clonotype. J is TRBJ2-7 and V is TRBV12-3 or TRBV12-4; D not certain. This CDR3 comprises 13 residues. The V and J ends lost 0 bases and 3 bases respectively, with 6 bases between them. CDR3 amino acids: CASSLAARYEQYF. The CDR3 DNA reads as TGTGCCAGCAGTTTAGCGGCTCGCTACGAGCAGTACTTC.

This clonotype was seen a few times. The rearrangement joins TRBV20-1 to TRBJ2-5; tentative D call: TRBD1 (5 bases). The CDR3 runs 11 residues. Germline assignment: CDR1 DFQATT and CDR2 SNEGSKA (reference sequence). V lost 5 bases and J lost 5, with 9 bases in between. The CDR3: CSAQGSETQYF. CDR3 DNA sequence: TGCAGTGCTCAGGGTTCGGAGACCCAGTACTTC.

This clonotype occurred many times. The CDR3 protein is CASLGTDTQYF. CDR3 DNA sequence: TGTGCCAGCTTAGGCACAGATACGCAGTATTTT. The chain employs TRBV12-3 or TRBV12-4 and TRBJ2-3; no clear D. The V and J ends lost 8 bases and 1 base respectively, with 4 bases between them. The CDR3 is 11 amino acids.

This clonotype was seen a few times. The CDR3 bases are TGTGCCAGCGCTAAAGGGGACGATGAAGATACGCAGTATTTT. It specifies CASAKGDDEDTQYF. The chain employs TRBV3-1 and TRBJ2-3; D could derive from TRBD1 or TRBD2 (5 bases each). CDR3 length: 14 amino acids. Germline lookup yields CDR1 LGHDT and CDR2 YNNKEL (reference sequence). The V and J ends lost 8 bases and 5 bases respectively, with 17 bases between them.

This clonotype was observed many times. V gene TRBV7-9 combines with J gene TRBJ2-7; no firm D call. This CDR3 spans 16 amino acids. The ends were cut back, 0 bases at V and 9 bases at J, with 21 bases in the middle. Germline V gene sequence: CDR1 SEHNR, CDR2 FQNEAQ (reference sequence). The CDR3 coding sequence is TGTGCCAGCAGCTTAGCCTTTGGTCAGGCCTCTCGGAGGCAGTACTTC. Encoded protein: CASSLAFGQASRRQYF.

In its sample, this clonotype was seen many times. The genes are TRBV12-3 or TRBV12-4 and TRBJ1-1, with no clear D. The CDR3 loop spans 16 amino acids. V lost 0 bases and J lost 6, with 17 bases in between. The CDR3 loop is CASSLALTKKRAEAFF. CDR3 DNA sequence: TGTGCCAGCAGTTTAGCGTTGACAAAAAAACGGGCTGAAGCTTTCTTT.

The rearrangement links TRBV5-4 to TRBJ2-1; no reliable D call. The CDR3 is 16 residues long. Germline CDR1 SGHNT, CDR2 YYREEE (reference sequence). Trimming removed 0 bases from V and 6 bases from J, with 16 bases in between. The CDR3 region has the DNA TGTGCCAGCAGCTTGGAAGGGTTGGAGACTTTCAATGAGCAGTTCTTC. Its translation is CASSLEGLETFNEQFF. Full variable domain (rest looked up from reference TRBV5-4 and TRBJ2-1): ETGVTQSPTHLIKTRGQQVTLRCSSQSGHNTVSWYQQALGQGPQFIFQYYREEENGRGNFPPRFSGLQFPNYSSELNVNALELDDSALYLCASSLEGLETFNEQFFGPGTRLTVL.

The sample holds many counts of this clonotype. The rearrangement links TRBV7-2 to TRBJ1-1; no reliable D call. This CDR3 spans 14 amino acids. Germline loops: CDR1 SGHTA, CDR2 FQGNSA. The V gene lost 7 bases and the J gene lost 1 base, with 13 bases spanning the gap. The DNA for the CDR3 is TGTGCCAGCACCGCTTTCCGTTCGAACACTGAAGCTTTCTTT. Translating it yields CASTAFRSNTEAFF.

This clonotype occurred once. In nucleotides, the CDR3 is TGTGCCTGGAGCGGGACAGGGAGGTTCGATGAGCAGTTCTTC. This codes for CAWSGTGRFDEQFF. This chain joins TRBV30 and TRBJ2-1; TRBD1 aligns across 9 bases. This CDR3 region has 14 residues. Trimming took 3 bases from V and 8 from J; bases not matched to a gene: 8. Germline V lookup: CDR1 GTSNPN, CDR2 SVGIG (reference sequence).

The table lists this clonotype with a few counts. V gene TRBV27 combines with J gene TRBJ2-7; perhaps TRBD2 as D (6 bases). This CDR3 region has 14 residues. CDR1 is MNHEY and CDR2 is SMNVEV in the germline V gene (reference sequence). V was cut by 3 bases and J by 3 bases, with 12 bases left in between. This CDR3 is CASSFSGESYEQYF. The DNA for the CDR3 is TGTGCCAGCAGTTTTTCGGGGGAAAGCTACGAGCAGTACTTC.

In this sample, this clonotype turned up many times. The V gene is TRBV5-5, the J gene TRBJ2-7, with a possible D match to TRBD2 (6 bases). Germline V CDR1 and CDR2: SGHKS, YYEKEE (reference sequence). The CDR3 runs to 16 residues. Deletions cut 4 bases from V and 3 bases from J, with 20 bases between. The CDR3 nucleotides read TGTGCCAGCAGCCCGGTTGGGGGGACCCAGGGCTACGAGCAGTACTTC. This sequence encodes CASSPVGGTQGYEQYF.

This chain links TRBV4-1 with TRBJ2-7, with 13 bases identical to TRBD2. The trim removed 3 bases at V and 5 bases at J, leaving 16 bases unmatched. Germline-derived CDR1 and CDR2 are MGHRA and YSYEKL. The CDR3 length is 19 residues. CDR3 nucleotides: TGCGCCAGCAGCCAGGTGGCGGGACTAGCGGGACGACCGAGGAACGAGCAGTACTTC. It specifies CASSQVAGLAGRPRNEQYF.

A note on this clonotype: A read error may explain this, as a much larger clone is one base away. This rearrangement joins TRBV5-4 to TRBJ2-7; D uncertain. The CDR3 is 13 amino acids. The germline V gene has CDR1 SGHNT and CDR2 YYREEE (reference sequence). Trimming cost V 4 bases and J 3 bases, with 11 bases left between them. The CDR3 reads CASSPAWGYEQYF. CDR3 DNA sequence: TGTGCCAGCAGCCCAGCTTGGGGCTACGAGCAGTACTTC.

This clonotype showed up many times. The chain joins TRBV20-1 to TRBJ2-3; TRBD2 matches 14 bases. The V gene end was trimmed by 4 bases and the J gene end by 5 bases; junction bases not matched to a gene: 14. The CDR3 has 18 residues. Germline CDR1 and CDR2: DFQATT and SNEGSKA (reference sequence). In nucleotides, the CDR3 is TGCAGTGCTACCATCATCGTCTTAGGACTAGCGGGAGGAGATACGCAGTATTTT. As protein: CSATIIVLGLAGGDTQYF.

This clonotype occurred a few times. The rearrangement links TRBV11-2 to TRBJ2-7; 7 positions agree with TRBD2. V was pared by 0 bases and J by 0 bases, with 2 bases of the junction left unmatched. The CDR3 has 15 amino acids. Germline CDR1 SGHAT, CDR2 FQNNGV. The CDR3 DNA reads TGTGCCAGCAGCTTAGAGGGGGACTACTCCTACGAGCAGTACTTC. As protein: CASSLEGDYSYEQYF. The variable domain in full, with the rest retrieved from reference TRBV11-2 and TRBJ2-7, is EAGVAQSPRYKIIEKRQSVAFWCNPISGHATLYWYQQILGQGPKLLIQFQNNGVVDDSQLPKDRFSAERLKGVDSTLKIQPAKLEDSAVYLCASSLEGDYSYEQYFGPGTRLTVT.

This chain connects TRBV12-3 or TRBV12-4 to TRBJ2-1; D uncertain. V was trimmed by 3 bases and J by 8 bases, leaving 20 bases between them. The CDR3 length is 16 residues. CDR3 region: CASSFMSPKEIDEQFF. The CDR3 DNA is TGTGCCAGCAGTTTTATGTCCCCTAAAGAGATAGATGAGCAGTTCTTC.

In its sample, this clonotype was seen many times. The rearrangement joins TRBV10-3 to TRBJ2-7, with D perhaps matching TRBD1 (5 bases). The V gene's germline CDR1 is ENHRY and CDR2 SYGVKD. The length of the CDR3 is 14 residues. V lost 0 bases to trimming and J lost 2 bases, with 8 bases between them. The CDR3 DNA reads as TGTGCCATCAGTGAGTCGGGGCAGCCCTACGAGCAGTACTTC. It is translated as CAISESGQPYEQYF.